The next 13 T cell receptor beta chains were all read from a single sample in a study of technical replicates of blood from a few donors. Profiling relied on immunoSEQ multiplex PCR, and the TCRdb table lists in-frame clones only, not all of them. This table holds roughly 68,000 clones, around 97% found once. The sequencing input was T cells isolated from PBMCs. These receptors came from a human donor in good health.

For this clone: Other DNA sequences from this sample encode an identical CDR3 as well. The J gene is TRBJ2-2, the V gene TRBV7-3, with 15 bases aligning to TRBD2. This CDR3 comprises 16 residues. The ends lost 3 bases at V and 6 bases at J; junction bases unmatched: 2. Per the germline V gene, CDR1 is SGHTA and CDR2 is FQGTGA. CDR3 sequence reads: CASSLGLAGGAGELFF. The DNA of the CDR3 is TGTGCCAGCAGCTTGGGACTAGCGGGAGGAGCCGGGGAGCTGTTTTTT.

The chain links TRBV5-4 to TRBJ1-2, with 9 bases matching TRBD1. Germline V gives CDR1 SGHNT, CDR2 YYREEE (reference sequence). The CDR3 contains 15 residues. Unmatched junction bases numbered 8, after V lost 4 bases and J lost 4 bases. This CDR3 reads CASSLGQGGLYGYTF. The CDR3, as DNA: TGTGCCAGCAGCCTGGGACAGGGAGGCCTCTATGGCTACACCTTC.

The chain links TRBV5-1 to TRBJ1-4; 9 nucleotides align to TRBD1. This CDR3 has 15 residues. The germline V gene has CDR1 SGHRS and CDR2 YFSETQ. V shed 4 bases and J 7 bases; nucleotides not matched to a gene: 8. CDR3 residues: CASSRSGTGSEKLFF. The CDR3 DNA reads as TGCGCCAGCAGCAGATCCGGGACAGGGTCTGAAAAACTGTTTTTT.

The CDR3 nucleotides are TGTGCCAGCAGCCCTAGCGGGAGGGCCCTCCCCACAGATACGCAGTATTTT. This encodes CASSPSGRALPTDTQYF. The chain couples TRBV4-2 to TRBJ2-3, with TRBD2 matching 12 bases. With V trimmed by 4 bases and J by 2 bases, 7 bases remained unmatched. CDR3 length equals 17 residues. Germline loops: CDR1 LGHNA, CDR2 YNFKEQ.

In its sample, this clone was seen once. The chain has TRBV27 and TRBJ1-2; possible D gene TRBD1, 5 bases. The CDR3 totals 14 residues. The germline gives CDR1 MNHEY, CDR2 SMNVEV (reference sequence). Trimming took 0 bases from V and 4 from J, leaving 9 bases between them. The CDR3 reads CASSLSGGSYGYTF. The DNA of the CDR3 is TGTGCCAGCAGTTTATCGGGGGGTAGCTATGGCTACACCTTC.

The chain joins TRBV30 to TRBJ1-5; the D gene is possibly TRBD1 (6 bases). Germline V gene lookup returns CDR1 GTSNPN and CDR2 SVGIG (reference sequence). V was clipped by 2 bases and J by 7 bases, with 9 bases between them. CDR3 size: 12 residues. The CDR3 DNA follows: TGTGCCTGGAGTCGGGGGGGCCAGCCCCAGCATTTT. Protein product: CAWSRGGQPQHF.

The V gene is TRBV10-3, the J gene TRBJ2-7, with D perhaps TRBD1 (5 bases). Trimming shortened V by 0 bases and J by 4 bases, and 13 bases separated the two germline ends. Germline V gene sequence: CDR1 ENHRY, CDR2 SYGVKD. The length of the CDR3 is 15 residues. The CDR3 sequence is CAISESGHFLYEQYF. The CDR3 DNA sequence: TGTGCCATCAGTGAGTCTGGACATTTCTTGTACGAGCAGTACTTC.

CDR3 in amino acids: CASSDEGTVNTEAFF. CDR3 sequence (DNA): TGTGCCAGCAGTGATGAGGGAACAGTTAACACTGAAGCTTTCTTT. The V gene is TRBV6-1, the J gene TRBJ1-1; D gene uncertain. Per germline, CDR1 MNHNS and CDR2 SASEGT. The ends were cut back, 3 bases at V and 2 bases at J, with 13 bases in the middle. The CDR3 is 15 residues long.

The chain uses TRBV11-3 and TRBJ2-3, with 9 bases identical to TRBD2. Germline values: CDR1 SGHNT, CDR2 YENEEA. This CDR3 region has 15 residues. The J segment lost 5 bases and the V segment lost 1 base, leaving 4 bases of the junction unmatched. The CDR3 reads CASSLVAGGKDTQYF. CDR3 sequence (DNA): TGTGCCAGCAGCTTAGTCGCGGGAGGGAAAGATACGCAGTATTTT.

The chain is built from TRBV12-5 and TRBJ2-3; 10 nucleotides line up with TRBD1. Per the germline V gene, CDR1 is LGHNT and CDR2 is FRNRAP. V shed 6 bases and J 2 bases; nucleotides not matched to a gene: 8. The CDR3 has 16 residues. The CDR3 nucleotides read TGTGCTAGTGGAATGACAGGGGGCGGAAACACAGATACGCAGTATTTT. It specifies CASGMTGGGNTDTQYF. Full variable domain (rest looked up from reference TRBV12-5 and TRBJ2-3): DARVTQTPRHKVTEMGQEVTMRCQPILGHNTVFWYRQTMMQGLELLAYFRNRAPLDDSGMPKDRFSAEMPDATLATLKIQPSEPRDSAVYFCASGMTGGGNTDTQYFGPGTRLTVL.

This clone was recorded a few times. The sample contains more than one DNA sequence encoding this CDR3. The CDR3: CASSDSSGSYNEQFF. CDR3 DNA sequence: TGTGCCAGCAGTGACTCTAGCGGCTCCTACAATGAGCAGTTCTTC. This sequence joins TRBV6-4 and TRBJ2-1; the D gene is possibly TRBD2 (6 bases). V gave up 0 bases and J gave up 0 bases, with 6 bases separating them. Germline CDR1 reads MRHNA; CDR2 reads SNTAGT. The CDR3 totals 15 residues.

This clone occurred a few times. The chain links TRBV7-6 to TRBJ1-3; 10 nucleotides match TRBD1. After removal of 4 bases from V and 2 bases from J, the junction contained 11 bases not matched to a gene. CDR1 is SGHVS and CDR2 is FNYEAQ in the germline V gene. The length of the CDR3 is 18 residues. CDR3 residues: CASSYYSTGTGAGNTIYF. Written as DNA, the CDR3 is TGTGCCAGCAGCTACTACTCAACCGGGACAGGGGCTGGAAACACCATATATTTT.

This chain joins TRBV4-1 and TRBJ1-2; perhaps TRBD1 as D (6 bases). This CDR3 region has 14 residues. CDR1 is MGHRA and CDR2 is YSYEKL in the germline V gene. V was trimmed by 5 bases and J by 4 bases, leaving 14 bases between them. CDR3 sequence (DNA): TGCGCCAGCAGCACCCGGGACACCTTCTATGGCTACACCTTC. This codes for CASSTRDTFYGYTF.